The table lists the clone carrying this TCR beta chain with many counts. This entry is derived from a study of Graves' ophthalmopathy and Graves' hyperthyroidism. RNA transcripts yielded amplified TCR beta CDR3 regions. Second-round multiplex PCR came after a first-round RT-PCR that employed HTBI primers. Via MiXCR, TCRdb re-called the multiplex PCR reads, giving one row per CDR3 protein. The table records over a million distinct CDR3 sequences, 35% to 45% of them present only once. The V gene's germline CDR1 is DFQATT and CDR2 SNEGSKA (reference sequence). V gave up 6 bases and J gave up 4 bases, with 15 bases separating them. The CDR3 loop spans 14 amino acids.

The clonotype was recovered from an adult man with Graves' hyperthyroidism. The chain has TRBV20-1 and TRBJ1-4, with D maybe TRBD1 (5 bases). Sequencing was performed on peripheral blood or thyroid tissue (not recorded which). CDR3 DNA sequence: TGCAGTGCCCCAAACAGGCCCAATAATGAAAAACTGTTTTTT. Translated: CSAPNRPNNEKLFF.